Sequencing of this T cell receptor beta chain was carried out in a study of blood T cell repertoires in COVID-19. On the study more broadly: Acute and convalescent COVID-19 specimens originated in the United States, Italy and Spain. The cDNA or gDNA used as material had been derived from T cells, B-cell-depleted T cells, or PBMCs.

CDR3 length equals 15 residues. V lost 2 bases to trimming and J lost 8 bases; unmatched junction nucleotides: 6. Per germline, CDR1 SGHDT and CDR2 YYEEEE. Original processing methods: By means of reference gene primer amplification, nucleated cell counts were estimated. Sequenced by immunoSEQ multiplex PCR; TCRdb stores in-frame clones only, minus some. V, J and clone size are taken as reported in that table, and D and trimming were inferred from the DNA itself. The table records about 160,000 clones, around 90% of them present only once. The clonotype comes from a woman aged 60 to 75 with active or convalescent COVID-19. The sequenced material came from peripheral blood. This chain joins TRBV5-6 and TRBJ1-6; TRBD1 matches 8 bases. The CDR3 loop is CASSFLQGGDSPLHF. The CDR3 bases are TGTGCCAGCAGCTTTTTACAGGGGGGCGATTCACCCCTCCACTTT.